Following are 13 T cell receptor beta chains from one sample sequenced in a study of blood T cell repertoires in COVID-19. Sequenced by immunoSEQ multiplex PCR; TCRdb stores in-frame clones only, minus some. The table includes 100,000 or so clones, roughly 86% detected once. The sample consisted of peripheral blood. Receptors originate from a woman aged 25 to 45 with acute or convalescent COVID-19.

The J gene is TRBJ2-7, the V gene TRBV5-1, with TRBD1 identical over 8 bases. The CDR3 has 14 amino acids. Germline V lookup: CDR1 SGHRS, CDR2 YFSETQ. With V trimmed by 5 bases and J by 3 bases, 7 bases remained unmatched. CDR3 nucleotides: TGCGCCAGCAGATCCGGGACAGGAAGCTACGAGCAGTACTTC. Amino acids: CASRSGTGSYEQYF.

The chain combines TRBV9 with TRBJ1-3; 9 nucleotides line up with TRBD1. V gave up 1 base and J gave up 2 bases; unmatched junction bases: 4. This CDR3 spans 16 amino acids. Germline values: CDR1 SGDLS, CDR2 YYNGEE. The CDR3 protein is CASSVTGGEAGNTIYF. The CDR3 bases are TGTGCCAGCAGCGTAACAGGGGGCGAAGCTGGAAACACCATATATTTT.

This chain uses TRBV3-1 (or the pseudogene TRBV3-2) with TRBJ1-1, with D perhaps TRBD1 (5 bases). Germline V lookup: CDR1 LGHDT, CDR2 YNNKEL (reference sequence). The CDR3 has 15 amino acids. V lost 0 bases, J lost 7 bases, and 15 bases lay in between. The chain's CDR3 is CASSQDWSGRGEAFF. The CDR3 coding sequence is TGTGCCAGCAGCCAAGATTGGTCGGGGAGGGGTGAAGCTTTCTTT.

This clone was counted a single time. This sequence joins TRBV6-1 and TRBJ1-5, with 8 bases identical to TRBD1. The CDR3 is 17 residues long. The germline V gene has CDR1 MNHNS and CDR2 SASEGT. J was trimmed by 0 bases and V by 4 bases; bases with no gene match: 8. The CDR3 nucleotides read TGTGCCAGCAGTGGGCCGGGACAGGCGTATAGCAATCAGCCCCAGCATTTT. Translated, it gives CASSGPGQAYSNQPQHF.

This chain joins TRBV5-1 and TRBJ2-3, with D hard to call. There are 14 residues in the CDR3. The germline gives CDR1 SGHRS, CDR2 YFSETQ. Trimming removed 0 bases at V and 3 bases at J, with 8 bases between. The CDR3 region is CASSLADATDTQYF. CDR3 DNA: TGCGCCAGCAGCTTGGCCGATGCGACAGATACGCAGTATTTT.

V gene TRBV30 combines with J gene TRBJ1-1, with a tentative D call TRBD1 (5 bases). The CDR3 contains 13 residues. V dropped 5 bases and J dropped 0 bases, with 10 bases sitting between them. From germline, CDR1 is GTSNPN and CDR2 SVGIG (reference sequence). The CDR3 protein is CAWSDSLNTEAFF. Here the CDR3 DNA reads TGTGCCTGGTCTGACAGTCTGAACACTGAAGCTTTCTTT.

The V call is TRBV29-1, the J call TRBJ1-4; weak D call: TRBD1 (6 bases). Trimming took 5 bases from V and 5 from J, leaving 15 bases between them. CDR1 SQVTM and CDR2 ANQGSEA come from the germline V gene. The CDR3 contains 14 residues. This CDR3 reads CSVFNTGKNEKLFF. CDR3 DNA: TGCAGCGTTTTCAACACAGGGAAGAATGAAAAACTGTTTTTT. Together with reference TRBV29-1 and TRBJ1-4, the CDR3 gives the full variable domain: SAVISQKPSRDICQRGTSLTIQCQVDSQVTMMFWYRQQPGQSLTLIATANQGSEATYESGFVIDKFPISRPNLTFSTLTVSNMSPEDSSIYLCSVFNTGKNEKLFFGSGTQLSVL.

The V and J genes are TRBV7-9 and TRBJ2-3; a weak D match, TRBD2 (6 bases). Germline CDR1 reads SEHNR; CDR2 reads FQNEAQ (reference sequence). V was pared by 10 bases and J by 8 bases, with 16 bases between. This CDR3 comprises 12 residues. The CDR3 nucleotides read TGTGCCATGGGGCGGGACCGGGGTACGCAGTATTTT. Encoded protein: CAMGRDRGTQYF.

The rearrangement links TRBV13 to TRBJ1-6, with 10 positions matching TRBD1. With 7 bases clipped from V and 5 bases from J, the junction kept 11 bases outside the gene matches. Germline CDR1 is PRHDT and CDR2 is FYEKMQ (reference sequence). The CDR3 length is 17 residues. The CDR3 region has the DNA TGTGCCAGCACCGTTGTTATGGGACAGGGGAATAATTCACCCCTCCACTTT. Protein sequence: CASTVVMGQGNNSPLHF.

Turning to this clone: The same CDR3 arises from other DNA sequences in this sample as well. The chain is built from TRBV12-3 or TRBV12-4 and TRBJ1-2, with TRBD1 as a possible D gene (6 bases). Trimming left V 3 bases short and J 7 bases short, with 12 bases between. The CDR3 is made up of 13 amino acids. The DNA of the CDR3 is TGTGCCAGCAGTTTGGGAGGGGGGGCTGGCTACACCTTC. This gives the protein CASSLGGGAGYTF.

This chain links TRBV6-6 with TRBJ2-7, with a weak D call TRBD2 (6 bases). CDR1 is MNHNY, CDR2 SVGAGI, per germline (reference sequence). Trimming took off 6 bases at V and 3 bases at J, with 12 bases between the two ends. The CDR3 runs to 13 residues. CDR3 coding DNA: TGTGCCAGCAGCTTAGGGACTTTCTACGAGCAGTACTTC. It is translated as CASSLGTFYEQYF.

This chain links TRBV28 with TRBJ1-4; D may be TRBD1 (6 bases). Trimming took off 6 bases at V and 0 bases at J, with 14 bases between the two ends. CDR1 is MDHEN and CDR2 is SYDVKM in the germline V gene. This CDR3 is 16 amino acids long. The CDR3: CASSRPGQTTNEKLFF. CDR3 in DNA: TGTGCCAGCAGCCGTCCCGGACAGACAACTAATGAAAAACTGTTTTTT.

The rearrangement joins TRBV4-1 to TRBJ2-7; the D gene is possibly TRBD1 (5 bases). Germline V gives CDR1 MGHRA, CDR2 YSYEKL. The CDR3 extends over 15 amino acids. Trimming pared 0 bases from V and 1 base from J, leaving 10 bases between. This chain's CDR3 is CASSQEPGWSYEQYF. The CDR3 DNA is TGCGCCAGCAGCCAAGAGCCAGGGTGGTCCTACGAGCAGTACTTC.